The rows below give T cell receptor beta chains drawn from one sample of a study of blood T cell repertoires in COVID-19. Assay used: immunoSEQ multiplex PCR; TCRdb lists only in-frame clones, some missing. The repertoire includes some 410,000 clones, around nine tenths of them detected once, and roughly 0.97% sits in the top ten. Specimen: PBMCs or T cells enriched from blood (not recorded which). The receptors shown here come from a woman aged 25 to 39 with acute COVID-19. CDR3s include the opening cysteine and the closing phenylalanine or tryptophan. Fields, in order: J gene, clone size, D gene, V gene, CDR3 protein, CDR3 DNA. A D gene is named only where the DNA matches it firmly. Where a row states a size, it is once, few, many or the class of an expanded clone; other rows omit it.

j_gene: TRBJ1-2; abundance: once; d_gene: .; v_gene: TRBV7-2; CDR3aa: CASSVPRRASANYGYTF; CDR3nt: TGTGCCAGCAGCGTCCCGCGCAGGGCGTCAGCTAACTATGGCTACACCTTC
j_gene: TRBJ1-2; abundance: .; d_gene: .; v_gene: TRBV24-1; CDR3aa: CATSGGLGNYGYTF; CDR3nt: TGTGCCACCAGTGGTGGACTGGGGAACTATGGCTACACCTTC
j_gene: TRBJ2-1; abundance: .; d_gene: TRBD2; v_gene: TRBV5-1; CDR3aa: CASTSSGGSYNEQFF; CDR3nt: TGCGCCAGCACCTCTAGCGGAGGCTCCTACAATGAGCAGTTCTTC
j_gene: TRBJ2-7; abundance: .; d_gene: .; v_gene: TRBV29-1; CDR3aa: CSVGADIAYEQYF; CDR3nt: TGCAGCGTTGGTGCGGACATAGCCTACGAGCAGTACTTC
j_gene: TRBJ1-5; abundance: .; d_gene: TRBD1; v_gene: TRBV2; CDR3aa: CASSERRTGSNQPQHF; CDR3nt: TGTGCCAGCAGTGAAAGAAGGACAGGGAGCAATCAGCCCCAGCATTTT
j_gene: TRBJ2-1; abundance: .; d_gene: TRBD2; v_gene: TRBV9; CDR3aa: CASSVVAGGGNEQFF; CDR3nt: TGTGCCAGCAGCGTAGTGGCCGGGGGGGGCAATGAGCAGTTCTTC
j_gene: TRBJ2-1; abundance: once; d_gene: TRBD2; v_gene: TRBV24-1; CDR3aa: CATSGREAGTRDEQFF; CDR3nt: TGTGCCACCAGTGGTCGGGAGGCGGGGACGAGGGATGAGCAGTTCTTC
j_gene: TRBJ2-2; abundance: .; d_gene: .; v_gene: TRBV5-5; CDR3aa: CASSFAGVTGELFF; CDR3nt: TGTGCCAGCAGCTTTGCGGGTGTAACCGGGGAGCTGTTTTTT
j_gene: TRBJ2-2; abundance: once; d_gene: .; v_gene: TRBV18; CDR3aa: CASSPGVSGSGELFF; CDR3nt: TGTGCCAGCTCACCGGGCGTCTCTGGCTCCGGGGAGCTGTTTTTT
j_gene: TRBJ1-2; abundance: .; d_gene: .; v_gene: TRBV6-5; CDR3aa: CASSPEGNWGYTF; CDR3nt: TGTGCCAGCAGTCCGGAGGGGAATTGGGGCTACACCTTC
j_gene: TRBJ2-1; abundance: .; d_gene: .; v_gene: TRBV9; CDR3aa: CASSPRTKTYNEQFF; CDR3nt: TGTGCCAGCAGCCCACGGACAAAGACCTACAATGAGCAGTTCTTC
j_gene: TRBJ1-1; abundance: .; d_gene: TRBD1; v_gene: TRBV18; CDR3aa: CASSPNSGQTINTEAFF; CDR3nt: TGTGCCAGCTCACCAAATTCGGGACAGACAATAAACACTGAAGCTTTCTTT
j_gene: TRBJ2-2; abundance: .; d_gene: TRBD1; v_gene: TRBV19; CDR3aa: CASSIGTGVILNTGELFF; CDR3nt: TGTGCCAGTAGTATCGGGACAGGGGTTATTTTGAACACCGGGGAGCTGTTTTTT
j_gene: TRBJ2-1; abundance: .; d_gene: .; v_gene: TRBV11-2; CDR3aa: CASSLGAPRDEQFF; CDR3nt: TGTGCCAGCAGCTTAGGAGCCCCCCGGGATGAGCAGTTCTTC
j_gene: TRBJ2-7; abundance: .; d_gene: TRBD1; v_gene: TRBV19; CDR3aa: CASRVIGQGGAHEQYF; CDR3nt: TGTGCCAGTAGGGTGATCGGACAGGGTGGGGCACACGAGCAGTACTTC
j_gene: TRBJ1-3; abundance: .; d_gene: .; v_gene: TRBV29-1; CDR3aa: CSVEGGSSGNTIYF; CDR3nt: TGCAGCGTTGAAGGAGGAAGCTCTGGAAACACCATATATTTT
j_gene: TRBJ1-1; abundance: .; d_gene: TRBD1; v_gene: TRBV6-2/TRBV6-3; CDR3aa: CASSGQGEAFF; CDR3nt: TGTGCCAGCAGTGGACAGGGCGAGGCTTTCTTT
j_gene: TRBJ1-3; abundance: .; d_gene: .; v_gene: TRBV5-1; CDR3aa: CASSSTPTGSSGNTIYF; CDR3nt: TGCGCCAGCAGCTCAACTCCGACAGGCAGCTCTGGAAACACCATATATTTT
j_gene: TRBJ1-1; abundance: .; d_gene: .; v_gene: TRBV7-9; CDR3aa: CASSAGRLTNTEAFF; CDR3nt: TGTGCCAGCAGTGCGGGGCGTCTCACGAACACTGAAGCTTTCTTT
j_gene: TRBJ2-7; abundance: few; d_gene: TRBD1; v_gene: TRBV5-1; CDR3aa: CASSTTTGSSYEQYF; CDR3nt: TGCGCCAGCAGCACCACGACAGGGTCAAGCTACGAGCAGTACTTC
j_gene: TRBJ2-2; abundance: few; d_gene: TRBD2; v_gene: TRBV5-5; CDR3aa: CASLLSPGRAGELFF; CDR3nt: TGTGCCAGCCTCCTGAGCCCAGGGAGGGCCGGGGAGCTGTTTTTT
j_gene: TRBJ1-4; abundance: .; d_gene: .; v_gene: TRBV19; CDR3aa: CASSESATNEKLFF; CDR3nt: TGTGCCAGTAGTGAGTCTGCAACTAATGAAAAACTGTTTTTT
j_gene: TRBJ1-2; abundance: .; d_gene: .; v_gene: TRBV2; CDR3aa: CASSRTTIVYGYTF; CDR3nt: TGTGCCAGCAGTAGAACTACCATTGTTTATGGCTACACCTTC
j_gene: TRBJ2-1; abundance: .; d_gene: TRBD2; v_gene: TRBV10-3; CDR3aa: CATMTSGGYNEQFF; CDR3nt: TGTGCCACGATGACTAGCGGGGGCTACAATGAGCAGTTCTTC
j_gene: TRBJ2-7; abundance: few; d_gene: TRBD1; v_gene: TRBV2; CDR3aa: CASSERQGPYEQYF; CDR3nt: TGTGCCAGCAGTGAACGACAGGGCCCATACGAGCAGTACTTC
j_gene: TRBJ1-1; abundance: once; d_gene: TRBD1; v_gene: TRBV29-1; CDR3aa: CSGETGGTEAFF; CDR3nt: TGCAGCGGGGAGACAGGGGGCACTGAAGCTTTCTTT
j_gene: TRBJ2-1; abundance: once; d_gene: TRBD2; v_gene: TRBV10-1; CDR3aa: CASSVGGGPYNEQFF; CDR3nt: TGCGCCAGCAGTGTCGGCGGGGGGCCCTACAATGAGCAGTTCTTC
j_gene: TRBJ1-5; abundance: .; d_gene: .; v_gene: TRBV6-1; CDR3aa: CASSEGGLFNQPQHF; CDR3nt: TGTGCCAGCAGTGAAGGAGGGTTGTTCAATCAGCCCCAGCATTTT
j_gene: TRBJ1-3; abundance: .; d_gene: TRBD1; v_gene: TRBV3-1/TRBV3-2; CDR3aa: CASSLGGQGVSGNTIYF; CDR3nt: TGTGCCAGCAGCCTCGGGGGACAGGGGGTCTCTGGAAACACCATATATTTT
j_gene: TRBJ1-1; abundance: .; d_gene: .; v_gene: TRBV5-1; CDR3aa: CASSIQGLGTEAFF; CDR3nt: TGCGCCAGCAGCATCCAGGGGTTGGGCACTGAAGCTTTCTTT
j_gene: TRBJ1-4; abundance: .; d_gene: .; v_gene: TRBV5-1; CDR3aa: CASSGTYRVPATNEKLFF; CDR3nt: TGCGCCAGCAGCGGTACCTACAGGGTACCTGCAACTAATGAAAAACTGTTTTTT
j_gene: TRBJ2-7; abundance: .; d_gene: TRBD2; v_gene: TRBV2; CDR3aa: CASRNPSGGPTEQYF; CDR3nt: TGTGCCAGCAGGAATCCTAGCGGGGGGCCCACCGAGCAGTACTTC
j_gene: TRBJ1-3; abundance: .; d_gene: TRBD1; v_gene: TRBV10-3; CDR3aa: CAISETGAAGNTIYF; CDR3nt: TGTGCCATCAGTGAGACAGGGGCCGCTGGAAACACCATATATTTT
j_gene: TRBJ1-6; abundance: once; d_gene: .; v_gene: TRBV5-1; CDR3aa: CASSRTANNSPLHF; CDR3nt: TGCGCCAGCAGCCGGACAGCAAATAATTCACCCCTCCACTTT
j_gene: TRBJ2-1; abundance: .; d_gene: .; v_gene: TRBV18; CDR3aa: CASSARDTGWHEQFF; CDR3nt: TGTGCCAGCTCAGCCCGGGACACGGGTTGGCATGAGCAGTTCTTC
j_gene: TRBJ1-3; abundance: .; d_gene: .; v_gene: TRBV7-9; CDR3aa: CASSLQAYGNTIYF; CDR3nt: TGTGCCAGCAGCCTACAGGCGTATGGAAACACCATATATTTT
j_gene: TRBJ1-2; abundance: .; d_gene: TRBD1; v_gene: TRBV7-9; CDR3aa: CASSSGTVLTYGYTF; CDR3nt: TGTGCCAGCAGCTCCGGGACAGTGTTGACCTATGGCTACACCTTC
j_gene: TRBJ1-1; abundance: .; d_gene: TRBD1; v_gene: TRBV12-5; CDR3aa: CASGFTPGTGGTEAFF; CDR3nt: TGTGCTAGTGGTTTTACCCCCGGGACAGGTGGGACTGAAGCTTTCTTT
j_gene: TRBJ2-1; abundance: .; d_gene: TRBD1; v_gene: TRBV12-5; CDR3aa: CASTTRGGDRGMGSYNEQFF; CDR3nt: TGTGCTAGTACCACACGAGGAGGGGACAGGGGAATGGGCTCCTACAATGAGCAGTTCTTC
j_gene: TRBJ1-1; abundance: .; d_gene: .; v_gene: TRBV4-2; CDR3aa: CASSPGQGQNTEAFF; CDR3nt: TGTGCCAGCAGCCCAGGGCAGGGTCAGAACACTGAAGCTTTCTTT
j_gene: TRBJ1-4; abundance: .; d_gene: TRBD1; v_gene: TRBV4-1; CDR3aa: CASSQLTGVREKLFF; CDR3nt: TGCGCCAGCAGCCAACTGACAGGGGTGCGGGAAAAACTGTTTTTT
j_gene: TRBJ1-6; abundance: .; d_gene: .; v_gene: TRBV13; CDR3aa: CASSFKEVNSPLHF; CDR3nt: TGTGCCAGCAGCTTCAAGGAGGTGAATTCACCCCTCCACTTT
j_gene: TRBJ1-2; abundance: .; d_gene: TRBD1; v_gene: TRBV19; CDR3aa: CASSRTTGGLYGYTF; CDR3nt: TGTGCCAGTAGCCGCACCACAGGGGGGCTCTATGGCTACACCTTC
j_gene: TRBJ1-1; abundance: .; d_gene: .; v_gene: TRBV19; CDR3aa: CASSTDRMNTEAFF; CDR3nt: TGTGCCAGTAGCACGGACAGAATGAACACTGAAGCTTTCTTT
j_gene: TRBJ1-6; abundance: .; d_gene: .; v_gene: TRBV2; CDR3aa: CASYREFNSPLHF; CDR3nt: TGTGCCAGCTACAGGGAATTCAATTCACCCCTCCACTTT
j_gene: TRBJ1-4; abundance: .; d_gene: .; v_gene: TRBV4-1; CDR3aa: CASSPDPGGAQEKLFF; CDR3nt: TGCGCCAGCAGCCCCGATCCGGGGGGCGCGCAGGAAAAACTGTTTTTT
j_gene: TRBJ2-2; abundance: .; d_gene: .; v_gene: TRBV28; CDR3aa: CASSFPRPSRGRYTGELFF; CDR3nt: TGTGCCAGCAGTTTCCCCAGGCCCAGCAGGGGCCGCTACACCGGGGAGCTGTTTTTT
j_gene: TRBJ2-3; abundance: once; d_gene: TRBD1; v_gene: TRBV27; CDR3aa: CASSPRDRGLHTQYF; CDR3nt: TGTGCCAGCAGTCCAAGGGACAGGGGATTACATACGCAGTATTTT
j_gene: TRBJ2-2; abundance: .; d_gene: .; v_gene: TRBV5-1; CDR3aa: CASSHRTINTGELFF; CDR3nt: TGCGCCAGCAGCCACCGGACTATCAACACCGGGGAGCTGTTTTTT
j_gene: TRBJ2-3; abundance: .; d_gene: .; v_gene: TRBV2; CDR3aa: CASSVPTKPLDTQYF; CDR3nt: TGTGCCAGCAGTGTCCCGACTAAGCCTCTAGATACGCAGTATTTT
j_gene: TRBJ2-2; abundance: .; d_gene: .; v_gene: TRBV21-1; CDR3aa: CASSKSTENTGELFF; CDR3nt: TGTGCCAGCAGCAAGTCGACTGAGAACACCGGGGAGCTGTTTTTT
j_gene: TRBJ1-1; abundance: few; d_gene: TRBD1; v_gene: TRBV7-2; CDR3aa: CASSYGTGNTEAFF; CDR3nt: TGTGCCAGCAGCTACGGGACAGGGAACACTGAAGCTTTCTTT
j_gene: TRBJ2-3; abundance: .; d_gene: TRBD1; v_gene: TRBV5-4; CDR3aa: CASSLTGVGTDTQYF; CDR3nt: TGTGCCAGCAGCTTGACAGGGGTGGGCACAGATACGCAGTATTTT
j_gene: TRBJ2-7; abundance: .; d_gene: TRBD1; v_gene: TRBV27; CDR3aa: CASSPGQGEYF; CDR3nt: TGTGCCAGCAGCCCAGGGCAGGGGGAGTACTTC
j_gene: TRBJ1-6; abundance: .; d_gene: .; v_gene: TRBV3-1/TRBV3-2; CDR3aa: CASSQDQGSPLHF; CDR3nt: TGTGCCAGCAGCCAAGATCAGGGTTCACCCCTCCACTTT
j_gene: TRBJ1-1; abundance: .; d_gene: .; v_gene: TRBV6-4; CDR3aa: CASSYRANTEAFF; CDR3nt: TGTGCCAGCAGCTACAGAGCGAACACTGAAGCTTTCTTT
j_gene: TRBJ1-4; abundance: .; d_gene: .; v_gene: TRBV7-9; CDR3aa: CASSQGQPATNEKLFF; CDR3nt: TGTGCCAGCAGCCAAGGACAGCCTGCAACTAATGAAAAACTGTTTTTT
j_gene: TRBJ2-1; abundance: once; d_gene: TRBD2; v_gene: TRBV5-8; CDR3aa: CASSSRTSGGWHEQFF; CDR3nt: TGTGCCAGCAGCTCCCGGACTAGCGGGGGGTGGCATGAGCAGTTCTTC
j_gene: TRBJ1-3; abundance: .; d_gene: .; v_gene: TRBV6-1; CDR3aa: CASSEAQEISGNTIYF; CDR3nt: TGTGCCAGCAGTGAAGCGCAAGAGATCTCTGGAAACACCATATATTTT
j_gene: TRBJ1-2; abundance: .; d_gene: .; v_gene: TRBV5-5; CDR3aa: CASRIPGTPNYGYTF; CDR3nt: TGTGCCAGCAGGATTCCGGGAACACCTAACTATGGCTACACCTTC